This TCR beta chain is drawn from a study of type 1 regulatory T cells. Study-level information: T-allo10 is an in vitro-generated, Tr1-enriched CD4 T cell product specific for alloantigen.

There are 14 residues in the CDR3. This clonotype occurred a few times. As yet, its antigen is unknown. Findings of the study overall: Compared with non-type 1 regulatory T cells, type 1 regulatory T cells showed a more restricted TCR repertoire.

Each CDR3 protein is one row after TCRdb ran MiXCR on the reads. The sample lists 5,000 to 6,500 distinct CDR3 sequences, roughly a quarter seen once, with about 35% in the top ten. The material sequenced was cultured type 1 regulatory T (Tr1) cells, either the whole culture or a sorted fraction (not recorded which). J is TRBJ2-2 and V is TRBV21-1; the table's D gene call, TRBD1, was not cross checked with the DNA. TRBV21-1 is listed as a pseudogene. This TCR derives from a human donor in good health. The CDR3 region has the DNA TGTGCCAGCAGGGGACAGTCGAACACCGGGGAGCTGTTTTTT. It codes for CASRGQSNTGELFF.